One sample yielded the 22 T cell receptor beta chains listed below, sequenced in a study of blood T cell repertoires in COVID-19. The repertoire was sequenced with immunoSEQ multiplex PCR; TCRdb's copy has only in-frame clones and lacks some. Seen here are about 280,000 clones, 85% to 90% observed once, and the top ten hold roughly 10%. The sample taken for sequencing was peripheral blood. These receptors originate from a woman aged 25 to 39 with COVID-19, enrolled during active disease.

This clone was detected a few times. The rearrangement joins TRBV19 to TRBJ1-5; no clear D gene. CDR1 and CDR2 from the germline V gene are LNHDA and SQIVND (reference sequence). The length of the CDR3 is 13 residues. V was cut by 2 bases and J by 9 bases, with 11 bases left in between. The CDR3 coding sequence is TGTGCCAGTAGTATATACACGAAGTCGCCCCAGCATTTT. This gives the protein CASSIYTKSPQHF.

This chain uses TRBV10-3 with TRBJ1-5; D ambiguous. This CDR3 is 17 amino acids long. V gave up 0 bases and J gave up 2 bases, with 14 bases separating them. In germline, CDR1 is ENHRY, CDR2 SYGVKD. The CDR3 here is CAISESIRQVGNQPQHF. The DNA of the CDR3 is TGTGCCATCAGTGAGTCGATTCGGCAGGTCGGCAATCAGCCCCAGCATTTT.

The chain is built from TRBV19 and TRBJ1-1; weak D call: TRBD1 (6 bases). CDR3 length: 15 amino acids. V was clipped by 3 bases and J by 1 base, with 12 bases between them. CDR1 LNHDA and CDR2 SQIVND come from the germline V gene (reference sequence). CDR3 loop: CASSMGAATNTEAFF. In nucleotides, the CDR3 is TGTGCCAGTAGTATGGGGGCGGCAACGAACACTGAAGCTTTCTTT. Variable domain in full (rest from reference TRBV19 and TRBJ1-1): DGGITQSPKYLFRKEGQNVTLSCEQNLNHDAMYWYRQDPGQGLRLIYYSQIVNDFQKGDIAEGYSVSREKKESFPLTVTSAQKNPTAFYLCASSMGAATNTEAFFGQGTRLTVV.

In its sample, this clone was seen once. J is TRBJ1-4 and V is TRBV15; D is possibly TRBD1 (6 bases). Germline lookup yields CDR1 LNHNV and CDR2 YYDKDF (reference sequence). Trimming took off 7 bases at V and 6 bases at J, with 18 bases between the two ends. The CDR3 length is 15 residues. CDR3 loop: CATTPGGASYEKLFF. As DNA, the CDR3 is TGTGCCACCACCCCGGGGGGGGCGAGTTATGAAAAACTGTTTTTT.

The genes are TRBV10-2 and TRBJ1-1; D is possibly TRBD1 (5 bases). The germline gives CDR1 WSHSY, CDR2 SAAADI. The CDR3 has 13 residues. Trimming shortened V by 8 bases and J by 5 bases, and 15 bases separated the two germline ends. This chain's CDR3 is CASRGREGTEAFF. Here the CDR3 DNA reads TGCGCCAGCCGGGGCCGGGAGGGGACTGAAGCTTTCTTT.

The chain has TRBV27 and TRBJ2-7, with 9 positions matching TRBD1. Germline CDR1 MNHEY, CDR2 SMNVEV (reference sequence). The CDR3 has 14 residues. J lost 5 bases, V lost 0 bases, and 2 bases had no gene match. The CDR3 nucleotides read TGTGCCAGCAGTTTATCGGGACAGGGTAACGAGCAGTACTTC. Its translation: CASSLSGQGNEQYF.

The chain joins TRBV7-9 to TRBJ2-1, with D possibly being TRBD1 (6 bases). Germline loops: CDR1 SEHNR, CDR2 FQNEAQ (reference sequence). This CDR3 contains 15 residues. Deletions cut 5 bases from V and 0 bases from J, with 11 bases between. CDR3 coding DNA: TGTGCCAGCAGCAACACAGGGAGCTCCTACAATGAGCAGTTCTTC. Translating it yields CASSNTGSSYNEQFF.

The chain employs TRBV3-1 (or the pseudogene TRBV3-2) and TRBJ2-3, with TRBD2 matching 10 bases. Germline V lookup: CDR1 LGHDT, CDR2 YNNKEL (reference sequence). Unmatched junction bases numbered 15, after V lost 2 bases and J lost 7 bases. This CDR3 has 18 amino acids. The CDR3, as DNA: TGTGCCAGCAGCCAACCTACTAGCGGGGCCTCAATGAAGCATACGCAGTATTTT. Translated, it gives CASSQPTSGASMKHTQYF.

This chain connects TRBV7-6 to TRBJ2-5, with 8 bases aligning to TRBD2. CDR3 size: 18 residues. Trimming at V came to 1 base and at J to 1 base, leaving 11 bases not matched to a gene. The germline CDR1 and CDR2 sequences are SGHVS and FNYEAQ. DNA for the CDR3: TGTGCCAGCAGCTTAGGCCCGAGAGCGGGGGCCCCCCAAGAGACCCAGTACTTC. Protein: CASSLGPRAGAPQETQYF.

The chain joins TRBV4-1 to TRBJ2-7; 8 positions match TRBD1. Germline loops: CDR1 MGHRA, CDR2 YSYEKL. V shed 2 bases and J 4 bases; nucleotides not matched to a gene: 10. This CDR3 spans 16 amino acids. The CDR3 protein is CASSQQPGQGWYEQYF. The CDR3 DNA reads as TGCGCCAGCAGCCAACAACCTGGACAGGGTTGGTACGAGCAGTACTTC.

This clone was found once. This rearrangement joins TRBV25-1 to TRBJ2-5, with D maybe TRBD1 (6 bases). The V gene lost 3 bases and the J gene lost 2 bases, with 13 bases spanning the gap. CDR1 and CDR2 (germline): MGHDK, SYGVNS. This CDR3 comprises 15 residues. In nucleotides, the CDR3 is TGTGCCAGCAGTGACTGGGGGCGCCAACAAGAGACCCAGTACTTC. Translation gives CASSDWGRQQETQYF. Combining the CDR3 with reference TRBV25-1 and TRBJ2-5 gives the whole variable domain EADIYQTPRYLVIGTGKKITLECSQTMGHDKMYWYQQDPGMELHLIHYSYGVNSTEKGDLSSESTVSRIRTEHFPLTLESARPSHTSQYLCASSDWGRQQETQYFGPGTRLLVL.

The V gene is TRBV5-6, the J gene TRBJ2-7; 7 nucleotides match TRBD1. The CDR3 spans 15 residues. Germline V gene lookup returns CDR1 SGHDT and CDR2 YYEEEE. V was pared by 3 bases and J by 3 bases, with 9 bases of the junction left unmatched. The CDR3 sequence: CASSWDSSTGYEQYF. The CDR3, as DNA: TGTGCCAGCAGCTGGGACAGTTCCACGGGCTACGAGCAGTACTTC.

J is TRBJ2-7 and V is TRBV6-5; possibly TRBD1 for D (6 bases). Trimming stripped 6 bases from V and 1 base from J, with 13 bases between. The CDR3 contains 14 residues. Germline lookup yields CDR1 MNHEY and CDR2 SVGAGI. CDR3: CASRQGSRSYEQYF. Here the CDR3 DNA reads TGTGCCAGCAGGCAGGGGAGTAGGTCCTACGAGCAGTACTTC.

This clone was seen only a few times. The genes are TRBV7-6 and TRBJ1-5; 9 bases map to TRBD1. Germline trimming cut 3 bases from V and 3 bases from J; bases unmatched to any gene: 6. Germline CDR1 is SGHVS and CDR2 is FNYEAQ. The CDR3 is made up of 16 amino acids. CDR3 protein: CASSLWTGEANQPQHF. CDR3 DNA sequence: TGTGCCAGCAGCTTGTGGACAGGGGAAGCCAATCAGCCCCAGCATTTT.

On this clone: No conserved phenylalanine or tryptophan ends this CDR3, so it is likely a read error. The DNA is left out, because the CDR3 cannot be placed on it with certainty; the CDR3 is given as TCRdb lists it. The V gene is TRBV4-2, the J gene TRBJ1-3; TRBD1 was called by the table and not checked on the DNA. The germline V gene has CDR1 LGHNA and CDR2 YNFKEQ. The CDR3 spans 12 amino acids, including both terminal residues. The CDR3 region is CASSPGQGPPQV.

V is TRBV30 and J is TRBJ2-5; no clear D. The CDR3 is made up of 12 amino acids. CDR1 is GTSNPN, CDR2 SVGIG, per germline (reference sequence). Trimming left V 4 bases short and J 5 bases short, with 11 bases between. The CDR3: CAWIERRETQYF. The CDR3 nucleotides are TGTGCCTGGATCGAACGTCGGGAGACCCAGTACTTC.

The chain couples TRBV5-4 to TRBJ2-2; 9 bases fit TRBD2. Germline trimming cut 4 bases from V and 5 bases from J; bases unmatched to any gene: 12. The CDR3 length is 17 residues. The germline V gene encodes CDR1 SGHNT and CDR2 YYREEE (reference sequence). CDR3 residues: CASSRVVAGVSTGELFF. The CDR3 DNA sequence: TGTGCCAGCAGCCGCGTGGTAGCGGGGGTTAGTACCGGGGAGCTGTTTTTT.

This clone was detected a few times. The chain has TRBV6-1 and TRBJ1-3; no clear D. Germline-derived CDR1 and CDR2 are MNHNS and SASEGT. V dropped 2 bases and J dropped 2 bases, with 13 bases sitting between them. The CDR3 extends over 16 amino acids. The DNA of the CDR3 is TGTGCCAGCAGTGAAAGGCCAGGTCAAACTGGAAACACCATATATTTT. Translation: CASSERPGQTGNTIYF.

The chain employs TRBV10-3 and TRBJ2-1; possibly TRBD1 for D (6 bases). Trimming pared 5 bases from V and 8 bases from J, leaving 10 bases between. The CDR3 is 12 residues long. From germline, CDR1 is ENHRY and CDR2 SYGVKD. The chain's CDR3 is CAISQGQDEQFF. In nucleotides, the CDR3 is TGTGCCATCAGTCAGGGGCAGGATGAGCAGTTCTTC.

The CDR3 protein is CASSSSYEQYF. For the CDR3, the DNA is TGTGCCAGCAGTTCTTCCTACGAGCAGTACTTC. The V call is TRBV13, the J call TRBJ2-7; D gene uncertain. This CDR3 is 11 amino acids long. Between the trimmed V and J ends, which lost 6 bases and 1 base, there was a span of 4 bases. Germline lookup yields CDR1 PRHDT and CDR2 FYEKMQ (reference sequence).

The V gene is TRBV12-3 or TRBV12-4, the J gene TRBJ1-1; no definite D call. The CDR3 has 12 residues. V lost 3 bases and J 10 bases, leaving 12 bases between the germline ends. The CDR3 DNA is TGTGCCAGCAGTTTCCGCCCGGGTGGAGCTTTCTTT. This codes for CASSFRPGGAFF.

This clone appeared a single time. This rearrangement joins TRBV5-6 to TRBJ1-1; a possible D gene is TRBD1 (5 bases). Trimming removed 1 base at V and 4 bases at J, with 8 bases between. Germline values: CDR1 SGHDT, CDR2 YYEEEE. The CDR3 extends over 13 amino acids. CDR3 coding DNA: TGTGCCAGCAGCTTGACGACAGCCACTGAAGCTTTCTTT. Translation gives CASSLTTATEAFF. The whole variable domain, filled in from reference TRBV5-6 and TRBJ1-1, reads DAGVTQSPTHLIKTRGQQVTLRCSPKSGHDTVSWYQQALGQGPQFIFQYYEEEERQRGNFPDRFSGHQFPNYSSELNVNALLLGDSALYLCASSLTTATEAFFGQGTRLTVV.